This record covers a single T cell receptor beta chain. A much larger clone lies a single base off, so this may be a read error. The sample is drawn from a study of blood T cells in healthy people across ages. Using a J-beta primer mix together with a sample-barcoded 5' primer, a second PCR was run for about 6 to 12 cycles. A 12-random-nucleotide template-switch adaptor tagged each cDNA molecule. TCRdb called the 5' RACE reads again in MiXCR, with one record for every CDR3 protein. The profile shows 650,000 to 1,000,000 distinct CDR3 sequences, 35% to 40% of them singletons. Germline-derived CDR1 and CDR2 are SQVTM and ANQGSEA. This CDR3 spans 15 amino acids. Caucasian, healthy and from Russia, the donors were aged between about 6 and 90.

This TCR was recovered from a man younger than 30 in good health. The chain uses TRBV29-1 and TRBJ2-1, with a possible D match to TRBD2 (5 bases). Sequencing was done on a sample of blood. DNA of the CDR3: TGCGGCGTTGAAGATGCGATACTAGTTTCGAGTGAGCAGTTCTTC. This encodes CGVEDAILVSSEQFF.